These 13 T cell receptor beta chains were all obtained from the same sample, sequenced in a study of CD8+CD57+ T cells in acquired aplastic anemia. Whoever was chosen for sequencing had shown CD8+CD57+ cell expansion by flow cytometry. TCR beta VDJ and CDR3 were profiled, and genomic DNA was the template. A single record per CDR3 protein comes from TCRdb applying MiXCR to the reads. The data contain 200,000 to 250,000 distinct CDR3 sequences, around half of them seen just once; the ten biggest clones take up over 7.5%. The material sequenced was sorted CD4+, CD8+, or CD8+CD57+ T cells (not recorded which) from PBMCs. These receptors were collected from a human donor with aplastic anemia.

This clonotype was detected a few times. The chain carries TRBV13 and TRBJ2-3, with 11 positions matching TRBD2. The length of the CDR3 is 15 residues. From germline, CDR1 is PRHDT and CDR2 FYEKMQ (reference sequence). With V trimmed by 5 bases and J by 4 bases, 5 bases remained unmatched. This CDR3 is CASSPSGGSPDTQYF. The DNA of the CDR3 is TGTGCCAGCAGCCCTAGCGGGGGGTCCCCAGATACGCAGTATTTT.

The rearrangement uses TRBV5-1 and TRBJ2-5, with TRBD2 identical over 7 bases. The J call may not be correct, given that the DNA end is closer to TRBJ2-1. Germline values: CDR1 SGHRS, CDR2 YFSETQ. There are 15 residues in the CDR3. The CDR3 nucleotides are TGCGCCAGCAGCTTGGATGCGGGAGAGTACAATGAGCAGTTCTTC. Amino acids: CASSLDAGEYNEQFF.

The chain combines TRBV20-1 with TRBJ1-1, with D maybe TRBD1 (6 bases). The germline V gene has CDR1 DFQATT and CDR2 SNEGSKA (reference sequence). This CDR3 is 15 amino acids long. V lost 5 bases, J lost 2 bases, and 18 bases lay in between. The CDR3 DNA reads TGCAGTGCTGGGAGAATCAGGGGAATAAACACTGAAGCTTTCTTT. Translated, it gives CSAGRIRGINTEAFF.

Notes on this clonotype: It is likely a read error, because the conserved phenylalanine at the end of the CDR3 is missing. The genes are TRBV5-1 and TRBJ1-5; a weak D match, TRBD1 (5 bases). Germline lookup yields CDR1 SGHRS and CDR2 YFSETQ. The CDR3 totals 13 residues. The CDR3 here is CVLNGGSNQPQHL. CDR3 DNA: TGCGTGCTAAACGGGGGTAGCAATCAGCCCCAGCATCTT.

This clonotype showed up many times. V usage is TRBV7-6 and J usage is TRBJ2-5; D ambiguous. Trimming left V 1 base short and J 3 bases short, with 15 bases between. This CDR3 region has 16 residues. Germline V gene data show CDR1 as SGHVS and CDR2 as FNYEAQ. The CDR3 region has the DNA TGTGCCAGCAGCTTAGGAGGTGTTGGGCGAGAAGAGACCCAGTACTTC. Translation: CASSLGGVGREETQYF.

This clonotype was observed at least ten times. The chain is built from TRBV29-1 and TRBJ2-3, with 11 bases matching TRBD1. The CDR3 extends over 16 amino acids. The germline CDR1 and CDR2 sequences are SQVTM and ANQGSEA. V shed 2 bases and J 4 bases; nucleotides not matched to a gene: 8. In DNA, the CDR3 is TGCAGCGTTGAATCGGGACAGGGGGAATCCCCAGATACGCAGTATTTT. As protein: CSVESGQGESPDTQYF.

This clonotype was recorded at least ten times. V gene TRBV5-8 combines with J gene TRBJ2-1, with 7 bases identical to TRBD1. J gave up 5 bases and V 7 bases, and 9 bases lay outside the gene matches. Germline CDR1 and CDR2: SGHTS and YDEGEE. The CDR3 totals 14 residues. CDR3 loop: CASLRDSSNNEQFF. The CDR3 nucleotides read TGTGCCAGCCTCCGGGACAGCTCAAACAATGAGCAGTTCTTC.

This clonotype was recorded at least ten times. V and J are TRBV20-1 and TRBJ2-7; TRBD2 might be the D (5 bases). Trimming took 4 bases from V and 3 from J, leaving 28 bases between them. The CDR3 is 18 residues long. Germline assignment: CDR1 DFQATT and CDR2 SNEGSKA (reference sequence). The CDR3 DNA reads as TGCAGTGCTAACGCCGAGCCCCGACGCCGGGAAGTCCTCTACGAGCAGTACTTC. Translated: CSANAEPRRREVLYEQYF.

This clonotype has just a few counts. The chain has TRBV12-3 or TRBV12-4 and TRBJ1-2, with 7 bases aligning to TRBD1. This CDR3 region has 15 residues. V lost 3 bases to trimming and J lost 8 bases; unmatched junction nucleotides: 12. The chain's CDR3 is CASSFNPGGGGGYTF. As DNA, the CDR3 is TGTGCCAGCAGTTTCAACCCAGGGGGGGGTGGGGGCTACACCTTC.

The chain combines TRBV7-9 with TRBJ1-1, with 8 bases identical to TRBD1. The CDR3 spans 15 residues. V shed 5 bases, J shed 1 base, and the junction held 6 bases outside the gene matches. In germline, CDR1 is SEHNR, CDR2 FQNEAQ (reference sequence). The CDR3 nucleotides read TGTGCCAGCAGCAACCGGACAGGGCCGAACACTGAAGCTTTCTTT. Its translation is CASSNRTGPNTEAFF.

Turning to this clonotype: One base away lies a much larger clone, so this may be a sequencing read error. The gene calls are TRBV7-6 and TRBJ1-2, with 9 bases fitting TRBD1. This CDR3 spans 19 amino acids. Germline V gene lookup returns CDR1 SGHVS and CDR2 FNYEAQ. The junction had 20 bases not matched to a gene; V was cut back by 5 bases and J by 4 bases. The CDR3 spells CASSPTARTGEIMVYGYTF. The CDR3 coding sequence is TGTGCCAGCAGCCCCACTGCTCGGACAGGGGAGATTATGGTCTATGGCTACACCTTC.

This clonotype came up many times. The gene calls are TRBV5-1 and TRBJ2-1; possibly TRBD1 for D (6 bases). CDR1 and CDR2 from the germline V gene are SGHRS and YFSETQ. This CDR3 is built from 11 residues. With 7 bases removed from V and 5 bases from J, the gap between germline ends came to 7 bases. The CDR3 DNA reads TGCGCCAGCCGGGACAACAATGAGCAGTTCTTC. This encodes CASRDNNEQFF.

This clonotype was detected ten times or more. V usage is TRBV4-1 and J usage is TRBJ2-3; TRBD2 is a possible D gene (6 bases). The CDR3 runs 16 residues. The ends were cut back, 0 bases at V and 6 bases at J, with 16 bases in the middle. CDR1 is MGHRA and CDR2 is YSYEKL in the germline V gene. CDR3 DNA sequence: TGCGCCAGCAGCCAAGAGGGAGCGACTAGGCGGGATACGCAGTATTTT. Its protein product is CASSQEGATRRDTQYF.